The subject of this entry is one T cell receptor (beta chain). The sample originates from a study of blood T cell repertoires in COVID-19. Study summary: PBMCs, B-cell-depleted T cells, or T cells were the source of the cDNA or gDNA that made up the material.

Germline V gives CDR1 SGHAT, CDR2 FQNNGV. The CDR3 is 16 residues long. After removal of 5 bases from V and 3 bases from J, the junction contained 11 bases not matched to a gene. Method: immunoSEQ multiplex PCR; TCRdb's copy keeps in-frame clones and lacks some. Of roughly 350,000 clones listed, 70% to 90% were seen once; the top ten hold about 10%. Sequenced sample: peripheral blood. The J gene is TRBJ1-2, the V gene TRBV11-2; 8 bases align to TRBD1. The receptor was isolated from a woman aged 30 to 39 with COVID-19, enrolled during active disease. CDR3 in DNA: TGTGCCAGCAGCAAACCATTGACAGGGGTAGACTATGGCTACACCTTC. This codes for CASSKPLTGVDYGYTF.